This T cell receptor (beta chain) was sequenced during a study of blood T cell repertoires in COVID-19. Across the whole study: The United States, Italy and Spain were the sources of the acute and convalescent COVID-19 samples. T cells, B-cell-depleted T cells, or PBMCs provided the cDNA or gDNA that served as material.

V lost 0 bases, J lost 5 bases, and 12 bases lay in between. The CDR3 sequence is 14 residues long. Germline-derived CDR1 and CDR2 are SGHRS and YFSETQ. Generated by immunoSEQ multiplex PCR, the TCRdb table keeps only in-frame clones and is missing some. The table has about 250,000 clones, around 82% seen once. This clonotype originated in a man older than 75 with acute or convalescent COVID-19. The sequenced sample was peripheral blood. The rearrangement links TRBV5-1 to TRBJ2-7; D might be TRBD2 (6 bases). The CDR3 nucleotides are TGCGCCAGCAGCTTGGCGGGACTCGGGGACGAGCAGTACTTC. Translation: CASSLAGLGDEQYF.